These 24 T cell receptor beta chains were all obtained from the same sample, sequenced in a study of shared clonotypes between healthy human individuals. Sequencing used immunoSEQ multiplex PCR; TCRdb keeps in-frame clones, though not all of them. The sample comprises 230,000 or so clones, about 65% of which are singletons, and around 10% rests with the top ten. The sample comprised memory CD4+ T cells sorted from blood. Subset described: CD45RA-negative fraction. Source of these receptors: a young man in good health.

The V call is TRBV14, the J call TRBJ1-2, with D unclear. The CDR3 consists of 17 residues. Trimming took off 5 bases at V and 0 bases at J, with 19 bases between the two ends. Germline lookup yields CDR1 SGHDN and CDR2 FVKESK. The CDR3 sequence is CASSIFPPEGTNYGYTF. CDR3 coding DNA: TGTGCCAGCAGCATATTCCCCCCGGAAGGCACTAACTATGGCTACACCTTC.

The rearrangement uses TRBV14 and TRBJ2-2; a weak D match, TRBD1 (6 bases). V was shortened by 1 base and J by 6 bases, with 15 bases between the two germline ends. The CDR3 consists of 16 residues. Germline CDR1 is SGHDN and CDR2 is FVKESK. The CDR3 bases are TGTGCCAGCAGCCAAGGCCGGGACATCGACGCCGGGGAGCTGTTTTTT. Amino acids: CASSQGRDIDAGELFF.

V and J are TRBV5-1 and TRBJ2-2, with TRBD2 matching over 14 bases. Trimming cost V 3 bases and J 6 bases; bases outside gene matches: 22. Germline V gene lookup returns CDR1 SGHRS and CDR2 YFSETQ. The CDR3 is 22 amino acids. The CDR3 sequence: CASSYQTTSGRGTRGLAGELFF. The CDR3, as DNA: TGCGCCAGCAGCTACCAAACGACTAGCGGGAGGGGTACAAGGGGCCTCGCCGGGGAGCTGTTTTTT. The complete variable domain, with remaining parts taken from reference TRBV5-1 and TRBJ2-2, reads KAGVTQTPRYLIKTRGQQVTLSCSPISGHRSVSWYQQTPGQGLQFLFEYFSETQRNKGNFPGRFSGRQFSNSRSEMNVSTLELGDSALYLCASSYQTTSGRGTRGLAGELFFGEGSRLTVL.

The chain is built from TRBV7-9 and TRBJ1-1; no clear D gene. Germline V gene data show CDR1 as SEHNR and CDR2 as FQNEAQ (reference sequence). The CDR3 loop spans 12 amino acids. V was clipped by 4 bases and J by 7 bases, with 10 bases between them. In nucleotides, the CDR3 is TGTGCCAGCAGCTACCGGGAACTTGAAGCTTTCTTT. It specifies CASSYRELEAFF.

The chain couples TRBV15 to TRBJ2-4; maybe TRBD1 (6 bases). Trimming took 3 bases from V and 1 from J, leaving 10 bases between them. The germline V gene encodes CDR1 LNHNV and CDR2 YYDKDF (reference sequence). The CDR3 has 15 residues. CDR3 in DNA: TGTGCCACCAGCAGGCCGCAGGGGGCCAAAAACATTCAGTACTTC. It codes for CATSRPQGAKNIQYF. Full variable domain (remainder filled in from reference TRBV15 and TRBJ2-4): DAMVIQNPRYQVTQFGKPVTLSCSQTLNHNVMYWYQQKSSQAPKLLFHYYDKDFNNEADTPDNFQSRRPNTSFCFLDIRSPGLGDTAMYLCATSRPQGAKNIQYFGAGTRLSVL.

This clone has only a few counts. J is TRBJ1-2 and V is TRBV7-9; no reliable D call. Looked up from germline, CDR1 is SEHNR and CDR2 is FQNEAQ (reference sequence). V was clipped by 4 bases and J by 9 bases, with 12 bases between them. The CDR3 consists of 12 residues. The CDR3 region is CASSSSTPRYTF. The CDR3 region has the DNA TGTGCCAGCAGCTCGAGTACCCCCCGCTACACCTTC.

The chain uses TRBV18 and TRBJ1-2; TRBD1 matches 9 bases. The CDR3 is made up of 16 amino acids. Germline V lookup: CDR1 KGHSH, CDR2 LQKENI. J lost 2 bases, V lost 0 bases, and 4 bases had no gene match. The CDR3 DNA follows: TGTGCCAGCTCACCACCGGGACAGGGAGGGAACTATGGCTACACCTTC. Translation: CASSPPGQGGNYGYTF.

This clone showed up just a few times. The gene calls are TRBV10-2 and TRBJ1-1, with D tentatively TRBD1 (6 bases). Germline V gene lookup returns CDR1 WSHSY and CDR2 SAAADI. V lost 6 bases, J lost 5 bases, and 10 bases lay in between. This CDR3 is 12 amino acids long. The CDR3 DNA follows: TGCGCCAGCAGAACAGGGCGTACTGAAGCTTTCTTT. It specifies CASRTGRTEAFF.

The rearrangement joins TRBV12-1 to TRBJ1-2; TRBD1 reflects the table's D call only, with no check against the DNA. TRBV12-1 counts as a pseudogene. CDR3 length: 15 amino acids. The chain's CDR3 is CASSFEGQANYGYTF. The CDR3 DNA reads TGTGCCAGCAGCTTTGAGGGACAGGCTAACTATGGCTACACCTTC.

The chain employs TRBV7-9 and TRBJ1-3; TRBD1 might be the D (5 bases). Germline V gene sequence: CDR1 SEHNR, CDR2 FQNEAQ (reference sequence). The CDR3 extends over 15 amino acids. V lost 5 bases and J lost 3, with 14 bases in between. CDR3 amino acids: CASSPIRGNGNTIYF. DNA of the CDR3: TGTGCCAGCAGCCCCATACGGGGGAATGGAAACACCATATATTTT.

The chain couples TRBV28 to TRBJ2-7; 7 nucleotides agree with TRBD1. Germline CDR1 reads MDHEN; CDR2 reads SYDVKM. Germline trimming cut 5 bases from V and 2 bases from J; bases unmatched to any gene: 6. CDR3 length: 14 residues. The CDR3 region has the DNA TGTGCCAGCAGTATCAGGGGGTTTACCTACGAGCAGTACTTC. Its translation: CASSIRGFTYEQYF.

The chain uses TRBV2 and TRBJ2-7; D is undetermined. Trimming took 3 bases from V and 6 from J, leaving 9 bases between them. This CDR3 region has 12 residues. Germline values: CDR1 SNHLY, CDR2 FYNNEI. CDR3 protein: CASSESPTEQYF. The DNA for the CDR3 is TGTGCCAGCAGTGAGTCACCGACCGAGCAGTACTTC. Together with reference TRBV2 and TRBJ2-7, the CDR3 gives the full variable domain: EPEVTQTPSHQVTQMGQEVILRCVPISNHLYFYWYRQILGQKVEFLVSFYNNEISEKSEIFDDQFSVERPDGSNFTLKIRSTKLEDSAMYFCASSESPTEQYFGPGTRLTVT.

This clone has only one observation. The junction departs from the called germline gene at one end, perhaps through a read error. The chain uses TRBV5-1 and TRBJ1-5; TRBD1 might be the D (6 bases). The CDR3 is 15 amino acids. Per the germline V gene, CDR1 is SGHRS and CDR2 is YFSETQ. CDR3 DNA: TGTGCCAGCAGTACGACAGGATTGGCAAATCAGCCCCAGCATTTT. Translated, it gives CASSTTGLANQPQHF.

J is TRBJ2-7 and V is TRBV5-4; 10 positions agree with TRBD1. CDR3 length: 16 amino acids. Germline V gene sequence: CDR1 SGHNT, CDR2 YYREEE (reference sequence). V shed 1 base and J 2 bases; nucleotides not matched to a gene: 6. CDR3 loop: CASSLFGTGDTYEQYF. The CDR3 coding sequence is TGTGCCAGCAGCTTGTTTGGGACAGGGGATACCTACGAGCAGTACTTC.

This chain connects TRBV5-1 to TRBJ2-7, with TRBD2 identical over 10 bases. The CDR3 is 16 amino acids. The trim removed 4 bases at V and 5 bases at J, leaving 12 bases unmatched. CDR1 is SGHRS and CDR2 is YFSETQ in the germline V gene. The CDR3 sequence is CASSLMGLAGDNEQYF. The DNA of the CDR3 is TGCGCCAGCAGCCTCATGGGTCTAGCGGGAGACAACGAGCAGTACTTC.

V usage is TRBV5-8 and J usage is TRBJ1-5; possibly TRBD1 for D (6 bases). This CDR3 region has 15 residues. Germline values: CDR1 SGHTS, CDR2 YDEGEE. Trimming removed 4 bases from V and 0 bases from J, with 11 bases in between. The CDR3 sequence is CASSTRTASNQPQHF. CDR3 bases: TGTGCCAGCAGCACCCGGACAGCTAGCAATCAGCCCCAGCATTTT.

This clone was counted a few times. V and J are TRBV5-8 and TRBJ2-1; D ambiguous. V was clipped by 4 bases and J by 7 bases, with 21 bases between them. This CDR3 contains 16 residues. Germline loops: CDR1 SGHTS, CDR2 YDEGEE. DNA for the CDR3: TGTGCCAGCAGCCCACTGCTGGGGTCCCTGCTGAATGAGCAGTTCTTC. Translation gives CASSPLLGSLLNEQFF.

This rearrangement joins TRBV28 to TRBJ2-7, with unresolved D. CDR1 is MDHEN and CDR2 is SYDVKM in the germline V gene. The V gene lost 4 bases and the J gene lost 3 bases, with 13 bases spanning the gap. CDR3 length: 14 residues. The CDR3 DNA follows: TGTGCCAGCAGTTCCCAGGTGGTAAACTACGAGCAGTACTTC. Its protein product is CASSSQVVNYEQYF.

This clone was detected many times. CDR3 bases: TGTGCCAGCGGCGCCTTCCACCTCACCGGGGAGCTGTTTTTT. Translated: CASGAFHLTGELFF. V gene TRBV27 combines with J gene TRBJ2-2; D not certain. Between the trimmed V and J ends, which lost 8 bases and 4 bases, there was a span of 14 bases. Germline V gives CDR1 MNHEY, CDR2 SMNVEV (reference sequence). The CDR3 covers 14 residues.

The chain recombines TRBV18 with TRBJ2-2, with D hard to call. CDR3 size: 15 residues. V dropped 4 bases and J dropped 7 bases, with 16 bases sitting between them. Germline V gene lookup returns CDR1 KGHSH and CDR2 LQKENI. CDR3 amino acids: CASSLMGRAGGELFF. In DNA, the CDR3 is TGTGCCAGCTCACTTATGGGAAGGGCCGGCGGGGAGCTGTTTTTT. Looking up the rest from reference TRBV18 and TRBJ2-2 gives the full variable domain: NAGVMQNPRHLVRRRGQEARLRCSPMKGHSHVYWYRQLPEEGLKFMVYLQKENIIDESGMPKERFSAEFPKEGPSILRIQQVVRGDSAAYFCASSLMGRAGGELFFGEGSRLTVL.

The V gene is TRBV6-5, the J gene TRBJ1-1; D is possibly TRBD1 (6 bases). CDR3 length equals 10 residues. V dropped 8 bases and J dropped 6 bases, with 7 bases sitting between them. Germline lookup yields CDR1 MNHEY and CDR2 SVGAGI. The CDR3 loop reads CASGGSEAFF. For the CDR3, the DNA is TGTGCCAGCGGGGGCTCTGAAGCTTTCTTT.

CDR3 sequence: CASSGGQGSSNTEAFF. The CDR3 coding sequence is TGCGCCAGCAGCGGGGGACAGGGGTCCTCTAACACTGAAGCTTTCTTT. This chain links TRBV5-1 with TRBJ1-1, with TRBD1 matching 10 bases. The CDR3 runs 16 residues. Germline CDR1 SGHRS, CDR2 YFSETQ. Losses at the gene ends were 4 bases for V and 2 bases for J; bases not matched to a gene: 8.

This clone occurred once. The rearrangement joins TRBV7-8 to TRBJ1-5; D remains ambiguous. V dropped 6 bases and J dropped 1 base, with 19 bases sitting between them. The CDR3 is 17 residues long. Germline assignment: CDR1 SGHVS and CDR2 FQNEAQ. In DNA form, the CDR3 reads TGTGCCAGCAGGGCCGATGGGGAAATATCGAGCAATCAGCCCCAGCATTTT. Translating it yields CASRADGEISSNQPQHF.

J is TRBJ1-1 and V is TRBV5-4; the match to TRBD1 covers 9 bases. The germline V gene has CDR1 SGHNT and CDR2 YYREEE (reference sequence). The CDR3 is made up of 16 amino acids. Unmatched junction bases numbered 15, after V lost 5 bases and J lost 7 bases. CDR3 residues: CASSKLTGGVGGEAFF. CDR3 DNA: TGTGCCAGCAGTAAGCTAACAGGGGGCGTCGGTGGTGAAGCTTTCTTT.